Given below is one T cell receptor beta chain in context. The entry originates in a study of T cell responses to AZD1222 COVID-19 vaccine. Data came from immunoSEQ multiplex PCR; TCRdb stores just in-frame clones and leaves some out. The table includes about 190,000 clones, more than 80% detected once. The CDR3 is 14 amino acids. With V trimmed by 0 bases and J by 9 bases, 4 bases remained unmatched. Looked up from germline, CDR1 is LGHNA and CDR2 is YNFKEQ. This material consisted of peripheral blood, taken 28 days after the second dose of the MenACWY control vaccine. The rearrangement uses TRBV4-2 and TRBJ2-1; 8 bases align to TRBD2. The sequence derives from an adult who received the MenACWY meningococcal vaccine as a control. CDR3 sequence reads: CASSQERTSFEQFF. The CDR3 DNA reads TGTGCCAGCAGCCAAGAGAGGACTAGCTTTGAGCAGTTCTTC.